Listed below are T cell receptor beta chains from one sample, sequenced in a study of shared T cell receptors in the human thymus. Produced via immunoSEQ multiplex PCR; TCRdb's table is partial and in-frame only. The data show some 640,000 clones, approximately 89% seen once. The same sample was also studied in work on human thymus T cells.

The specimen sequenced was thymocytes. These receptors were obtained from a boy younger than two with a congenital heart defect. Each CDR3 is given with its conserved first and last residue. D genes are given only for firm matches. Only some rows state a clone size, as once, few, many or a class for expanded clones.

V	D	J	size	DNA	CDR3
TRBV11-2	TRBD1	TRBJ2-3	-	TGTGCCAGCAGCTTAATAATCGGACAGGGCGGCACAGATACGCAGTATTTT	CASSLIIGQGGTDTQYF
TRBV6-5	TRBD1	TRBJ1-5	-	TGTGCCAGCAGTTACATCAGGGGGCATCAGCCCCAGCATTTT	CASSYIRGHQPQHF
TRBV6-1	TRBD1	TRBJ2-7	-	TGTGCCAGCAGTCCGGACAGGGTTAGCTACGAGCAGTACTTC	CASSPDRVSYEQYF
TRBV29-1	-	TRBJ2-5	-	TGCAGCGTGGGACTGGGACAGCAAGAGACCCAGTACTTC	CSVGLGQQETQYF
TRBV19	-	TRBJ1-5	-	TGTGCCAGTAGTATAGATCGGGATCAGCCCCAGCATTTT	CASSIDRDQPQHF
TRBV5-6	-	TRBJ2-5	-	TGTGCCAGCAGCTTAGGTCAGCGAAAAGAGACCCAGTACTTC	CASSLGQRKETQYF
TRBV28	-	TRBJ2-7	-	TGTGCCAGCAGTTTAGAGGCGGGAAGGTCGTACGAGCAGTACTTC	CASSLEAGRSYEQYF
TRBV15	TRBD1	TRBJ1-6	-	TGTGCCACCAGCTTTGATCACAGGGGGTGGGTGGATTCACCCCTCCACTTT	CATSFDHRGWVDSPLHF
TRBV7-9	TRBD2	TRBJ2-4	once	TGTGCCAGCAGCCCACTAGCGGGGGGGCCCAAAAACATTCAGTACTTC	CASSPLAGGPKNIQYF
TRBV28	-	TRBJ2-7	few	TGTGCCAGCAGTTACAGGGGGGCGGGGGAATTGGCCTACGAGCAGTACTTC	CASSYRGAGELAYEQYF
TRBV6-6	TRBD1	TRBJ2-1	-	TGTGCCAGCAGTTACGTCAGGGACAGGGGTCTATATGAGCAGTTCTTC	CASSYVRDRGLYEQFF
TRBV4-3	-	TRBJ2-2	-	TGCGCCAGCAGCCAAGATGGGGCCAGCACCGGGGAGCTGTTTTTT	CASSQDGASTGELFF
TRBV5-1	TRBD1	TRBJ1-2	-	TGCGCCAGCAGCCCCTACGGACAGGGGGCTAACTATGGCTACACCTTC	CASSPYGQGANYGYTF
TRBV18	TRBD1	TRBJ1-4	-	TGTGCCAGCTCCCGGGACAGGGCCAATGAAAAACTGTTTTTT	CASSRDRANEKLFF
TRBV19	-	TRBJ1-3	-	TGTGCAACGCAAGTGGCCTCTGGAAACACCATATATTTT	CATQVASGNTIYF
TRBV7-6	-	TRBJ2-5	once	TGTGCCAGCACCCTGACAGGATCACCCGAAGAGACCCAGTACTTC	CASTLTGSPEETQYF
TRBV18	TRBD2	TRBJ2-7	-	TGTGCCAGCTCACCACGTCTAGCGGGAGGGCCTATCGGGTACGAGCAGTACTTC	CASSPRLAGGPIGYEQYF
TRBV5-1	-	TRBJ2-1	-	TGCGCCAGCAGCTTGAGGGCTAGCTCGGGCAATGAGCAGTTCTTC	CASSLRASSGNEQFF
TRBV5-6	-	TRBJ2-1	-	TGTGCCAGCAGCCATAGCGGTCCTTCCTACAATGAGCAGTTCTTC	CASSHSGPSYNEQFF
TRBV12-5	-	TRBJ2-3	-	TGTGCTAGTGGTTTCGTAGTTGAGGGCACAGATACGCAGTATTTT	CASGFVVEGTDTQYF
TRBV11-2	-	TRBJ2-7	-	TGTGCCAGCAGCTCGGGACTGGGAAGCTACGAGCAGTACTTC	CASSSGLGSYEQYF
TRBV6-5	-	TRBJ1-6	few	TGTGCCAGCAGTTACTCCCAGGGTAGTAATTCACCCCTCCACTTT	CASSYSQGSNSPLHF
TRBV6-6	TRBD1	TRBJ2-2	once	TGTGCCAGCAGGAGAACGGGACAGGGTGGCACCGGGGAGCTGTTTTTT	CASRRTGQGGTGELFF
TRBV14	-	TRBJ1-3	few	TGTGCCAGCAGCCAAAGGCATACAGATCAAAGCTCTGGAAACACCATATATTTT	CASSQRHTDQSSGNTIYF
TRBV5-1	TRBD1	TRBJ2-2	-	TGCGCCAGCGGCTATAAGCCCCGGACAGGGGGTGACGGGGAGCTGTTTTTT	CASGYKPRTGGDGELFF
TRBV29-1	TRBD2	TRBJ2-5	-	TGCAGCGTTGGAAAGGGACTAGTGGGGTTGGAGACCCAGTACTTC	CSVGKGLVGLETQYF
TRBV7-6	-	TRBJ1-1	-	TGTGCCAGCAGCCGATGGGGGGGGCTGCGTGAGGACACTGAAGCTTTCTTT	CASSRWGGLREDTEAFF
TRBV5-1	TRBD1	TRBJ2-3	few	TGCGCCAGCAGCCTGACAGGGGGCGCAGGAGATACGCAGTATTTT	CASSLTGGAGDTQYF
TRBV28	-	TRBJ1-5	-	TGTGCCAGCAGCTTGCGGGGGCAGCCCAATCAGCCCCAGCATTTT	CASSLRGQPNQPQHF
TRBV6-5	TRBD1	TRBJ2-7	-	TGTGCCAGCAGTTTCACAGGGGGCGCTTCATGCGAGCAGTACTTC	CASSFTGGASCEQYF
TRBV6-8	-	TRBJ2-1	-	TGTGCCAGCAGTTATTCTCTCACGCCCAAAAAAACTACAGCAAGGGGGAAGTGTAATGAGCAGTTCTTC	CASSYSLTPKKTTARGKCNEQFF
TRBV5-1	-	TRBJ1-2	-	TGCGCCAGCAGCCCAGGTCCTAACTATGGCTACACCTTC	CASSPGPNYGYTF
TRBV28	-	TRBJ1-5	-	TGTGCCAGCACCCTAGCGGGGGCCCGCAATCAGCCCCAGCATTTT	CASTLAGARNQPQHF
TRBV29-1	-	TRBJ1-1	-	TGCAGCGTTTGGAAGACAAGGAACAAGACTGAAGCTTTCTTT	CSVWKTRNKTEAFF
TRBV9	-	TRBJ2-3	-	TGTGCCAGCAGCTCAAACACCGGGACACACTTTACTAGCACAGATACGCAGTATTTT	CASSSNTGTHFTSTDTQYF
TRBV7-2	TRBD2	TRBJ2-2	-	TGTGCCAGCAGCCAAAGACTAGCGGGGATAAACACCGGGGAGCTGTTTTTT	CASSQRLAGINTGELFF
TRBV13	TRBD2	TRBJ2-2	-	TGTGCCAGCAGCCCCCACACGGATAGCGGGAGTAGGAGCGGGGAGCTGTTTTTT	CASSPHTDSGSRSGELFF
TRBV25-1	TRBD2	TRBJ2-1	once	TGTGCCAGCAGTGGTAGCTGGGGGCTAGCGGGAGACAATGAGCAGTTCTTC	CASSGSWGLAGDNEQFF
TRBV5-4	TRBD1	TRBJ2-2	-	TGTGCCAGCAGCTTGGCGACAGGGACGAACACCGGGGAGCTGTTTTTT	CASSLATGTNTGELFF
TRBV4-1	-	TRBJ2-3	-	TGCGCCAGCAGCCAAGCATTTTGGGCTCCTAGCACAGATACGCAGTATTTT	CASSQAFWAPSTDTQYF
TRBV5-4	-	TRBJ1-1	few	TGTGCCAGCAGCCACTCGAACACTGAAGCTTTCTTT	CASSHSNTEAFF
TRBV6-5	-	TRBJ1-1	-	TGTGCCAGCAGTTACGGCAGGAAGAACACTGAAGCTTTCTTT	CASSYGRKNTEAFF
TRBV11-2	-	TRBJ1-2	-	TGTGCCAGCAGCCTAGAGGACAACAGGGTAGCGCCTCATGGCTACACCTTC	CASSLEDNRVAPHGYTF
TRBV27	-	TRBJ1-1	-	TGTGCCAGCAGTTTAACGGGCACAGGGCACCTGGCCATGAACACTGAAGCTTTCTTT	CASSLTGTGHLAMNTEAFF